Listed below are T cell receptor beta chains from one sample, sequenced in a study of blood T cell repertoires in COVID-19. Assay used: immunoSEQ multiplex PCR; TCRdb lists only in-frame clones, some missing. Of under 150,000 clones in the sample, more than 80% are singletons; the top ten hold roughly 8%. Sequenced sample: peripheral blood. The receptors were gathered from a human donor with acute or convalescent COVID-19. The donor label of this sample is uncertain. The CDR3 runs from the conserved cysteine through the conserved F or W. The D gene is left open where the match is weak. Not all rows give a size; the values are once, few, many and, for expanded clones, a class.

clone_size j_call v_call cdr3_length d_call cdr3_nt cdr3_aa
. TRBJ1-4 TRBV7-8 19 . TGTGCCAGCAGCCCAATAGAGGACACCGACCCTACAACTAATGAAAAACTGTTTTTT CASSPIEDTDPTTNEKLFF
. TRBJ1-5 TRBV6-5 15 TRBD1 TGTGCCAGCGGGGTCGGACAGGCCCGCAATCAGCCCCAGCATTTT CASGVGQARNQPQHF
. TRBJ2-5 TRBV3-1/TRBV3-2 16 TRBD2 TGTGCCAGCAGCCGAACCGGGACTAGCGGCCAAGAGACCCAGTACTTC CASSRTGTSGQETQYF
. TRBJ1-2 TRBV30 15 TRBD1 TGTGCCTGTGAACGAGGACAGGGAGTCCTTGGTGGCTACACCTTC CACERGQGVLGGYTF
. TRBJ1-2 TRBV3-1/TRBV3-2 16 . TGTGCCAGCAGCCAAGGGGGGACACAGAGGGTCTATGGCTACACCTTC CASSQGGTQRVYGYTF
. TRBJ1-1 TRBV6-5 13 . TGTGCCAGCAGACCCCAGAAGAACACTGAAGCTTTCTTT CASRPQKNTEAFF
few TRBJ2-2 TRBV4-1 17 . TGCGCCAGCAGCCCACTGGACAGCCCAAAGAACACCGGGGAGCTGTTTTTT CASSPLDSPKNTGELFF
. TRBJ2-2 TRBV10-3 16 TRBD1 TGTGCCATCCAGATGGGGACAGCAGCGAACACCGGGGAGCTGTTTTTT CAIQMGTAANTGELFF
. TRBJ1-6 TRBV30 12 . TGTGCCTGGAGAACTTTCAATTCACCCCTCCACTTT CAWRTFNSPLHF
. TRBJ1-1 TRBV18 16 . TGTGCCAGCTCACCCCGAAGTCTTGACACCTACACTGAAGCTTTCTTT CASSPRSLDTYTEAFF
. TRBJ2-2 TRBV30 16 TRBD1 TGTGCCTGGAGAGGGGTAGGGGGCCATAACACCGGGGAGCTGTTTTTT CAWRGVGGHNTGELFF
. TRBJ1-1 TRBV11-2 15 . TGTGCCAGCAGCAATTTACAGGGTGGGTGGACTGAAGCTTTCTTT CASSNLQGGWTEAFF
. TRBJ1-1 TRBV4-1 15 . TGCGCCAGCAGCCTGGGCGGGGGGAGAAGCACTGAAGCTTTCTTT CASSLGGGRSTEAFF
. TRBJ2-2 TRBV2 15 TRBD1 TGTGCCAGCAGCGCCGGGACAGGGGGCCTCGGGGAGCTGTTTTTT CASSAGTGGLGELFF
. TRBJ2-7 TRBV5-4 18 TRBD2 TGTGCCAGCAGCCGGGGGTCAGCTAGCGGGGTTCGATTCTACGAGCAGTACTTC CASSRGSASGVRFYEQYF
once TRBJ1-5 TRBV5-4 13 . TGTGCCAGCAGCTTGGCAGGAAATCAGCCCCAGCATTTT CASSLAGNQPQHF
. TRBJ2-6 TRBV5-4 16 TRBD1 TGTGCCAGCAGCTTGGGGACAGGGATTGGGGCCAACGTCCTGACTTTC CASSLGTGIGANVLTF
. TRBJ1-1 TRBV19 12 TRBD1 TGTGCCAGTCGACAGGGGGGCACTGAAGCTTTCTTT CASRQGGTEAFF
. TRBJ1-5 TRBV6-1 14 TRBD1 TGTGCCAGCAGTGAGAGACAGGGCGGGCAGCCCCAGCATTTT CASSERQGGQPQHF
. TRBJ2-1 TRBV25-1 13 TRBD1 TGTGCCAGCATCCCGGGACAGGGCAATGAGCAGTTCTTC CASIPGQGNEQFF
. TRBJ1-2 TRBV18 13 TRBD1 TGTGCCAGCTCCCTGGACAGGATCAATGGCTACACCTTC CASSLDRINGYTF
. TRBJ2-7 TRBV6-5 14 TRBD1 TGTGCCAGCTTCCCCCGGACAGGGCCCTACGAGCAGTACTTC CASFPRTGPYEQYF
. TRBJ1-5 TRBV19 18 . TGTGCCAGTAGTATAGACCAAACGGGACTATATAGCAATCAGCCCCAGCATTTT CASSIDQTGLYSNQPQHF